The 7 T cell receptor beta chains below come from one sample, sequenced in a study of T cell repertoires in cytomegalovirus infection. These receptors are not linked to any known antigen. TCRdb called the reads again in MiXCR, with one record for every CDR3 protein. This sample has around 750,000 distinct CDR3 sequences, with about 33% found just once. The material sequenced was cultured CD8+ T cells from PBMCs, taken from culture after CMV antigen stimulation. The receptors come from a human donor in good health (CMV status not recorded). Some clones in this sample may be carry-over from other donors' samples.

V and J are TRBV5-5 and TRBJ2-1, with 11 positions matching TRBD2. The CDR3 spans 16 residues. CDR1 and CDR2 (germline): SGHKS, YYEKEE (reference sequence). V dropped 3 bases and J dropped 6; count of bases not matched to a gene: 8. The CDR3 protein is CASSSLAGGLVNEQFF. CDR3 DNA sequence: TGTGCCAGCAGCTCGTTAGCGGGGGGGCTGGTCAATGAGCAGTTCTTC.

Of note for this clonotype: Lacking the conserved final phenylalanine or tryptophan, this CDR3 likely reflects a read error. V is TRBV12-3 or TRBV12-4 and J is TRBJ2-1; 8 positions agree with TRBD1. J gave up 9 bases and V 6 bases, and 13 bases lay outside the gene matches. There are 15 residues in the CDR3. CDR3 amino acids: CASRGFGTGAGEQFS. CDR3 coding DNA: TGTGCCAGCAGGGGATTCGGGACAGGTGCCGGTGAGCAGTTCTCC.

This clonotype was observed a few times. The chain has TRBV7-6 and TRBJ2-1; 16 bases are shared with TRBD2. V was pared by 5 bases and J by 8 bases, with 3 bases of the junction left unmatched. The germline V gene encodes CDR1 SGHVS and CDR2 FNYEAQ. CDR3 size: 15 residues. The CDR3 region is CASSRGTSGGDEQFF. CDR3 coding DNA: TGTGCCAGCAGCCGTGGGACTAGCGGGGGGGATGAGCAGTTCTTC.

This clonotype was detected ten times or more. The gene calls are TRBV27 and TRBJ2-2; no clear D gene. CDR1 is MNHEY and CDR2 is SMNVEV in the germline V gene (reference sequence). The CDR3 runs to 13 residues. The V end lost 3 bases, the J end lost 0 bases, and 2 bases lay between the germline ends. CDR3 amino acids: CASSFANTGELFF. CDR3 bases: TGTGCCAGCAGTTTTGCGAACACCGGGGAGCTGTTTTTT.

This clonotype has more than one count but fewer than ten. The V gene is TRBV4-1, the J gene TRBJ2-1; possibly TRBD2 for D (6 bases). The CDR3 runs 14 residues. In germline, CDR1 is MGHRA, CDR2 YSYEKL. Trimming removed 3 bases at V and 10 bases at J, with 16 bases between. CDR3 protein: CASSHPGGATEQFF. For the CDR3, the DNA is TGCGCCAGCAGCCACCCGGGCGGGGCAACCGAGCAGTTCTTC.

The chain carries TRBV6-2 or TRBV6-3 and TRBJ2-1; D is ambiguous. The length of the CDR3 is 11 residues. The ends were cut back, 8 bases at V and 7 bases at J, with 9 bases in the middle. CDR1 is MNHEY, CDR2 SVGEGT, per germline. CDR3 protein: CASRFGNEQFF. The CDR3 region has the DNA TGTGCCAGCCGGTTTGGGAATGAGCAGTTCTTC.

This clonotype was detected a few times. The chain has TRBV4-3 and TRBJ1-1; 7 positions agree with TRBD1. The V gene end was trimmed by 0 bases and the J gene end by 4 bases; junction bases not matched to a gene: 8. This CDR3 region has 16 residues. The germline V gene has CDR1 LGHNA and CDR2 YSLEER. Here the CDR3 DNA reads TGCGCCAGCAGCCAAGATTCTTACAGGGGTGGCACTGAAGCTTTCTTT. Protein sequence: CASSQDSYRGGTEAFF.